This T cell receptor (beta chain) was documented in a study of early stage breast cancer tumors. General observations from the study: Tumors had roughly 2.5-fold higher T cell density than normal breast.

This normal breast sample came from a site about 2-4.5 cm away from the tumor. Normal breast often needed about 85-310 mg of tissue for enough DNA. The protocol was immunoSEQ multiplex PCR, while the TCRdb copy is restricted to in-frame clones and leaves out a portion. The table lists 8,500 to 10,000 clones, roughly 79% of them singletons. Concerning this clone itself: The antigen is undetermined.

The sample was normal breast tissue next to the tumor. This sequence originates from a middle-aged person with breast cancer.

The chain's CDR3 is CATQPGQGYEQYF. CDR3 DNA: TGTGCCACGCAACCGGGACAGGGGTACGAGCAGTACTTC. This chain connects TRBV30 to TRBJ2-7; 10 bases fit TRBD1. Germline V gene data show CDR1 as GTSNPN and CDR2 as SVGIG (reference sequence). The CDR3 is 13 amino acids. Trimming at V came to 8 bases and at J to 4 bases, leaving 8 bases not matched to a gene. Variable domain in full (rest from reference TRBV30 and TRBJ2-7): SQTIHQWPATLVQPVGSPLSLECTVEGTSNPNLYWYRQAAGRGLQLLFYSVGIGQISSEVPQNLSASRPQDRQFILSSKKLLLSDSGFYLCATQPGQGYEQYFGPGTRLTVT.